This T cell receptor beta chain was found in a study of shared clonotypes between healthy human individuals. The sample holds one count of this clone. Measured with immunoSEQ multiplex PCR; TCRdb has only the in-frame clones, and not every one. The sample records nearly 750,000 clones, 55% to 75% being singletons. The source is a woman in her twenties or thirties in good health. Sequenced sample: memory CD4+ T cells sorted from blood. Subset defined: CD45RA-negative fraction.

The CDR3 coding sequence is TGTGCCTTCCGCATGGGCTTGTCCACAGATACGCAGTATTTT. Protein sequence: CAFRMGLSTDTQYF. The chain is built from TRBV10-3 and TRBJ2-3; D unresolved. The CDR3 is made up of 14 amino acids. Trimming stripped 11 bases from V and 2 bases from J, with 17 bases between. Germline assignment: CDR1 ENHRY and CDR2 SYGVKD.